These 18 T cell receptor beta chains were sequenced from one sample in a study of post-analysis software for immune sequencing data. General study points: Four or five TRBV segments (TRBV5-6, TRBV5-1 and TRBV20-1 among them) occurred more frequently in patients than in controls.

Unique molecular identifiers were carried by the TCR beta cDNA libraries. TCRdb reprocessed the PCR reads with MiXCR, giving one entry per CDR3 protein. The data hold hundreds of thousands of distinct CDR3 sequences, with approximately 38% observed a single time. These receptors' antigens are unknown. The sequencing input was blood. Receptors were obtained from a girl between 10 and 17 years old with multiple sclerosis.

This chain links TRBV3-1 with TRBJ1-2; 7 bases map to TRBD1. Per germline, CDR1 LGHDT and CDR2 YNNKEL (reference sequence). The CDR3 extends over 15 amino acids. The trim removed 1 base at V and 10 bases at J, leaving 12 bases unmatched. The CDR3 DNA sequence: TGTGCCAGCAGCCAAGGCCACAGGGGTAGGGGTGACTACACCTTC. Translated, it gives CASSQGHRGRGDYTF.

This clonotype was detected only a few times. The gene calls are TRBV28 and TRBJ2-7; perhaps D is TRBD1 or TRBD2 (5 bases each). The CDR3 sequence is 16 residues long. Per the germline V gene, CDR1 is MDHEN and CDR2 is SYDVKM. V lost 5 bases to trimming and J lost 0 bases, with 17 bases between them. As DNA, the CDR3 is TGTGCCAGCAGTGGGCCTACAGGACTCAACTCCTACGAGCAGTACTTC. Encoded protein: CASSGPTGLNSYEQYF.

The chain has TRBV6-6 and TRBJ2-7, with D hard to call. Germline CDR1 is MNHNY and CDR2 is SVGAGI (reference sequence). V was trimmed by 10 bases and J by 2 bases, leaving 21 bases between them. CDR3 length equals 15 residues. The DNA of the CDR3 is TGTGCCACCGACCCAGGCACCCACACTACCTACGAGCAGTACTTC. Amino acid sequence: CATDPGTHTTYEQYF.

This clonotype was detected only a few times. The chain uses TRBV27 and TRBJ2-2; D ambiguous. Between the trimmed V and J ends, which lost 8 bases and 0 bases, there was a span of 13 bases. Germline CDR1 and CDR2: MNHEY and SMNVEV (reference sequence). The CDR3 is 15 residues long. CDR3: CASARWRSNTGELFF. Written as DNA, the CDR3 is TGTGCCAGCGCCCGATGGCGGTCGAACACCGGGGAGCTGTTTTTT.

There are a few counts of this clonotype. The CDR3 DNA sequence: TGTGCCAGCAGCGACTCTGAGGGGGCCTATCACAATGAGCAGTTCTTC. Protein: CASSDSEGAYHNEQFF. The chain recombines TRBV12-3 or TRBV12-4 with TRBJ2-1; 7 nucleotides match TRBD1. Trimming removed 6 bases from V and 5 bases from J; junction bases left unmatched: 13. The CDR3 consists of 16 residues.

The V call is TRBV6-2 or TRBV6-3, the J call TRBJ1-2; TRBD1 agrees at 9 bases. The V gene end was trimmed by 7 bases and the J gene end by 0 bases; junction bases not matched to a gene: 6. Per germline, CDR1 MNHEY and CDR2 SVGEGT. The CDR3 is 15 residues long. In nucleotides, the CDR3 is TGTGCCAGCACTAAGGACAGGGGTACTAACTATGGCTACACCTTC. Its translation: CASTKDRGTNYGYTF.

The chain links TRBV6-6 to TRBJ2-1; D is undetermined. Trimming took off 6 bases at V and 1 base at J, with 16 bases between the two ends. The germline V gene has CDR1 MNHNY and CDR2 SVGAGI (reference sequence). The CDR3 is made up of 16 amino acids. The CDR3 nucleotides read TGTGCCAGCAGCCTCATGTCTCGGTCGTCCTACAATGAGCAGTTCTTC. Its translation: CASSLMSRSSYNEQFF.

This clonotype showed up just a few times. The chain couples TRBV7-9 to TRBJ2-3, with a tentative D call TRBD1 (6 bases). The CDR3 consists of 17 residues. Trimming took off 6 bases at V and 1 base at J, with 20 bases between the two ends. Germline lookup yields CDR1 SEHNR and CDR2 FQNEAQ (reference sequence). CDR3 DNA: TGTGCCAGCAGAGACTTGGTCGTGACAGGTCGCACAGATACGCAGTATTTT. Protein sequence: CASRDLVVTGRTDTQYF.

The chain carries TRBV28 and TRBJ2-1; D may be TRBD2 (6 bases). Germline V CDR1 and CDR2: MDHEN, SYDVKM. This CDR3 contains 17 residues. V lost 2 bases, J lost 9 bases, and 23 bases lay in between. CDR3 sequence reads: CASSLEGAAGQEGEQFF. CDR3 DNA sequence: TGTGCCAGCAGTTTAGAGGGCGCGGCAGGCCAGGAGGGTGAGCAGTTCTTC.

This clonotype came up a few times. This rearrangement joins TRBV6-5 to TRBJ2-3; D uncertain. This CDR3 is 12 amino acids long. CDR1 is MNHEY, CDR2 SVGAGI, per germline. V gave up 4 bases and J gave up 5 bases, with 7 bases separating them. The CDR3 DNA reads as TGTGCCAGCAGTTCCGATGGAGATACGCAGTATTTT. Translation gives CASSSDGDTQYF.

This clonotype has a handful of counts. V gene TRBV6-6 combines with J gene TRBJ2-1, with D perhaps matching TRBD2 (6 bases). With 6 bases removed from V and 6 bases from J, the gap between germline ends came to 15 bases. In germline, CDR1 is MNHNY, CDR2 SVGAGI (reference sequence). The length of the CDR3 is 14 residues. The CDR3, as DNA: TGTGCCAGCAGGGAATGGGGGGTTCTCAATGAGCAGTTCTTC. Encoded protein: CASREWGVLNEQFF.

The chain uses TRBV6-6 and TRBJ2-1, with D unclear. CDR1 is MNHNY, CDR2 SVGAGI, per germline (reference sequence). With 2 bases removed from V and 10 bases from J, the gap between germline ends came to 12 bases. CDR3 size: 13 residues. CDR3 amino acids: CASSYTETYEQFF. CDR3 nucleotides: TGTGCCAGCAGTTACACCGAAACCTACGAGCAGTTCTTC.

This clonotype came up a few times. The rearrangement uses TRBV7-2 and TRBJ1-2; no clear D gene. Germline values: CDR1 SGHTA, CDR2 FQGNSA. There are 16 residues in the CDR3. Trimming cost V 6 bases and J 8 bases, with 25 bases left between them. CDR3 DNA: TGTGCCAGCAGTCCTGTCGCGCCGGTCCTATCGTACGGCTACACCTTC. It encodes CASSPVAPVLSYGYTF.

In nucleotides, the CDR3 is TGCGCCAGCAGCTTGGGGTCGGGGGTTGGCTACGAGCAGTACTTC. Its translation: CASSLGSGVGYEQYF. V and J are TRBV5-1 and TRBJ2-7, with D possibly TRBD2 on 6 matching bases. Germline V gene lookup returns CDR1 SGHRS and CDR2 YFSETQ. V was cut by 0 bases and J by 3 bases, with 13 bases left in between. This CDR3 has 15 residues.

The table lists this clonotype with a few counts. The genes are TRBV10-3 and TRBJ2-7; 7 bases fit TRBD1. CDR1 is ENHRY, CDR2 SYGVKD, per germline. With 10 bases clipped from V and 7 bases from J, the junction kept 10 bases outside the gene matches. CDR3 length equals 12 residues. DNA for the CDR3: TGTGCCACCAAAGGACAGGATGGGGAGCAGTACTTC. Translated, it gives CATKGQDGEQYF.

The J gene is TRBJ2-1, the V gene TRBV6-5; D call uncertain. V lost 6 bases, J lost 13 bases, and 19 bases lay in between. This CDR3 has 13 residues. Germline assignment: CDR1 MNHEY and CDR2 SVGAGI. The CDR3 sequence is CASSPHLLETQFF. In DNA, the CDR3 is TGTGCCAGCAGCCCGCATCTGTTGGAGACCCAGTTCTTC.

This sequence joins TRBV7-9 and TRBJ2-1, with 8 nucleotides matching TRBD1. V lost 5 bases and J lost 10; bases outside the gene matches: 22. Per the germline V gene, CDR1 is SEHNR and CDR2 is FQNEAQ (reference sequence). CDR3 size: 18 residues. CDR3 protein: CASSPDRDQYRHLYEQFF. The CDR3 DNA sequence: TGTGCCAGCAGCCCGGACAGGGACCAATATCGACATCTTTACGAGCAGTTCTTC.

The chain carries TRBV14 and TRBJ2-1; 7 nucleotides match TRBD1. The V and J ends lost 5 bases and 2 bases, in that order; junction bases with no gene match: 6. CDR3 length equals 15 residues. CDR1 is SGHDN and CDR2 is FVKESK in the germline V gene. In DNA form, the CDR3 reads TGTGCCAGCAGCGCCCTGACAGGGACCTACAATGAGCAGTTCTTC. Encoded protein: CASSALTGTYNEQFF. Drawing the rest from reference TRBV14 and TRBJ2-1, the complete variable domain is EAGVTQFPSHSVIEKGQTVTLRCDPISGHDNLYWYRRVMGKEIKFLLHFVKESKQDESGMPNNRFLAERTGGTYSTLKVQPAELEDSGVYFCASSALTGTYNEQFFGPGTRLTVL.